Below are 4 T cell receptor beta chains sequenced from a single sample in a study of shared clonotypes between healthy human individuals. Libraries were prepared by immunoSEQ multiplex PCR; TCRdb keeps only in-frame clonotypes and omits some of them. The sample consists of 550,000 to 750,000 clones, less than 97% of them appearing once. Naive CD8 cells were CD45RO-negative, positively selected for CCR7, excluding terminally differentiated effector memory CD45RA+ cells. The specimen was naive CD8+ T cells sorted from blood. The receptor source for this set is a woman between 25 and 40 years old in good health.

This clone has a handful of counts. This chain connects TRBV7-9 to TRBJ1-2; maybe TRBD1 (5 bases). CDR3 length: 13 residues. The ends were cut back, 3 bases at V and 6 bases at J, with 11 bases in the middle. CDR1 is SEHNR, CDR2 FQNEAQ, per germline (reference sequence). The CDR3 DNA is TGTGCCAGCAGCTTGCCGGAGGGGCATGGCTACACCTTC. Amino acid sequence: CASSLPEGHGYTF.

This clone was observed once. The genes are TRBV5-6 and TRBJ1-1; no reliable D call. The V end lost 2 bases, the J end lost 5 bases, and 13 bases lay between the germline ends. Looked up from germline, CDR1 is SGHDT and CDR2 is YYEEEE. This CDR3 has 14 amino acids. The CDR3 coding sequence is TGTGCCAGCAGCTTTAGGTCGGCTGGGACTGAAGCTTTCTTT. It specifies CASSFRSAGTEAFF.

This rearrangement joins TRBV5-4 to TRBJ2-5; possibly TRBD1 or TRBD2 for D (5 bases each). The J call is uncertain, as TRBJ2-7 better fits the DNA end. There are 15 residues in the CDR3. CDR1 and CDR2 from the germline V gene are SGHNT and YYREEE (reference sequence). The CDR3 region has the DNA TGTGCCAGCAGCTTCACCGGGGCCTCCTACGACGAGCAGTACTTC. Translating gives CASSFTGASYDEQYF.

CDR3 in DNA: TGTGCCAGCAGCCCCGGGGACTCTGGAAACACCATATATTTT. Translating it yields CASSPGDSGNTIYF. This chain uses TRBV4-2 with TRBJ1-3; D unclear. Trimming left V 4 bases short and J 0 bases short, with 7 bases between. The CDR3 length is 14 residues. Germline V lookup: CDR1 LGHNA, CDR2 YNFKEQ.